This entry is about one T cell receptor (beta chain). This entry is derived from a study of cytomegalovirus exposure and HLA in healthy donors. Trimming took off 1 base at V and 5 bases at J, with 11 bases between the two ends. There are 15 residues in the CDR3. Germline V gives CDR1 MNHEY, CDR2 SVGAGI. The PCR was carried out with 60 Vbeta primers and 13 Jbeta primers. Some clones are missing from TCRdb's copy, which holds only in-frame ones; the method was immunoSEQ multiplex PCR. Of 130,000 to 150,000 clones in the sample, around 80% were seen once. Sequencing used PBMCs. The source is a man aged 35 to 55 in good health and CMV-seropositive. This chain links TRBV6-5 with TRBJ1-4, with D possibly being TRBD1 (5 bases). CDR3 coding DNA: TGTGCCAGCAGTTACTTGTCTGGGGCGAATGAAAAACTGTTTTTT. It translates to CASSYLSGANEKLFF.